These T cell receptor beta chains were read from a single sample in a study of blood T cell repertoires in COVID-19. Generated by immunoSEQ multiplex PCR, the TCRdb table keeps only in-frame clones and is missing some. The sample holds 90,000 to 100,000 clones, 81% seen once. Material for sequencing was peripheral blood. The receptor source for this set is a woman of 80 years or more with acute or convalescent COVID-19. CDR3s include the opening cysteine and the closing phenylalanine or tryptophan. D genes are given only for firm matches.

J,length,V,D,CDR3
TRBJ1-3,14,TRBV5-1,.,CASSSQTGGNTIYF
TRBJ1-1,12,TRBV10-3,.,CAIRELNTEAFF
TRBJ2-4,15,TRBV6-5,TRBD1,CASSGARTGKNIQYF
TRBJ1-2,15,TRBV28,.,CASSQHREGIYGYTF
TRBJ1-1,13,TRBV12-3/TRBV12-4,.,CASLNYGIGEAFF
TRBJ1-6,16,TRBV4-3,.,CASSQVQGSYNSPLHF
TRBJ1-2,13,TRBV28,.,CASSRISGFGYTF
TRBJ2-1,18,TRBV28,TRBD2,CASSLRLGSGGNYNEQFF
TRBJ2-3,12,TRBV28,TRBD1,CASSSGQNTQYF
TRBJ1-1,14,TRBV3-1/TRBV3-2,TRBD1,CASSRQGMNTEAFF
TRBJ2-4,15,TRBV15,.,CATSSRDTLKNIQYF
TRBJ1-2,14,TRBV2,.,CASSATQGSYGYTF
TRBJ1-2,16,TRBV19,TRBD1,CASTKTGTALNYGYTF
TRBJ1-1,13,TRBV6-5,.,CASSYGSQGKAFF
TRBJ2-2,19,TRBV21-1,.,CASSKVGGRGTDNTGELFF
TRBJ1-5,14,TRBV28,.,CASSQQGSNQPQHF
TRBJ2-5,15,TRBV5-1,.,CASSGGPQGGETQYF
TRBJ1-1,14,TRBV19,.,CASSNGVANTEAFF
TRBJ1-2,19,TRBV27,.,CASSRRVGGTLQTNYGYTF
TRBJ1-6,16,TRBV7-2,TRBD1,CASSQGQGVGNSPLHF
TRBJ2-7,13,TRBV14,TRBD1,CASSDRGSYEQYF
TRBJ2-1,14,TRBV11-2,.,CASSLTQDPYEQFF
TRBJ2-7,15,TRBV2,.,CASSEAGAGHGEQYF
TRBJ1-2,14,TRBV9,TRBD1,CASSAEGQGRGYTF
TRBJ1-6,13,TRBV20-1,.,CSASGGQNSPLHF
TRBJ2-7,16,TRBV6-1,.,CASSDLGGESTYEQYF
TRBJ2-5,14,TRBV29-1,TRBD1,CSVGGQTTQETQYF
TRBJ2-7,15,TRBV7-9,TRBD2,CASSYSGGSSYEQYF
TRBJ2-3,13,TRBV7-2,TRBD2,CASSFDGSGGRYF
TRBJ1-5,22,TRBV14,TRBD1,CASSQELPRGTVMGDGNQPQHF
TRBJ2-5,15,TRBV1,.,CTSSQRGGSQETQYF
TRBJ1-2,12,TRBV3-1/TRBV3-2,.,CASSRDKYGYTF
TRBJ2-1,14,TRBV5-4,.,CASSLQGAYNEQFF
TRBJ2-7,17,TRBV19,.,CASSLSWVGGAPGEQYF
TRBJ1-2,14,TRBV6-4,.,CASSVTLRVGGYTF